These 18 T cell receptor beta chains share one sample of origin, sequenced in a study of cytomegalovirus exposure and HLA in healthy donors. Researchers ran the PCR with 60 Vbeta and 13 Jbeta primers. Only in-frame clones appear in the TCRdb table, and some are missing; sequencing was by immunoSEQ multiplex PCR. The sample shows 100,000 to 150,000 clones, approximately 82% of them seen only once. Material: PBMCs. Receptor source: a man between 18 and 29 years old in good health and CMV-seropositive.

This chain connects TRBV7-2 to TRBJ2-7; 7 nucleotides match TRBD2. Unmatched junction bases numbered 8, after V lost 1 base and J lost 2 bases. This CDR3 comprises 16 residues. Germline V gene lookup returns CDR1 SGHTA and CDR2 FQGNSA. The chain's CDR3 is CASSLGIRDYTYEQYF. The CDR3 DNA sequence: TGTGCCAGCAGCTTAGGGATCCGGGACTACACCTACGAGCAGTACTTC.

There are a few counts of this clone. V is TRBV4-1 and J is TRBJ2-7; 15 nucleotides align to TRBD2. CDR3 size: 14 residues. The germline CDR1 and CDR2 sequences are MGHRA and YSYEKL. Trimming at V came to 6 bases and at J to 4 bases, leaving 1 base not matched to a gene. CDR3 sequence reads: CASSGTSGGYEQYF. Written as DNA, the CDR3 is TGCGCCAGCAGTGGGACTAGCGGGGGGTACGAGCAGTACTTC.

This chain joins TRBV6-5 and TRBJ2-2; D perhaps matches TRBD1 (6 bases). V was cut by 5 bases and J by 1 base, with 8 bases left in between. Per the germline V gene, CDR1 is MNHEY and CDR2 is SVGAGI. This CDR3 spans 14 amino acids. DNA for the CDR3: TGTGCCAGCAGTGAGGGGGTGAACACCGGGGAGCTGTTTTTT. It translates to CASSEGVNTGELFF.

V gene TRBV5-6 combines with J gene TRBJ2-4, with TRBD2 matching 10 bases. V dropped 3 bases and J dropped 4; count of bases not matched to a gene: 7. There are 16 residues in the CDR3. Germline CDR1 SGHDT, CDR2 YYEEEE. CDR3: CASSSRLAGEKNIQYF. CDR3 nucleotides: TGTGCCAGCAGCTCCCGGCTAGCGGGGGAGAAAAACATTCAGTACTTC.

The chain recombines TRBV18 with TRBJ2-7, with 9 nucleotides matching TRBD1. CDR1 and CDR2 from the germline V gene are KGHSH and LQKENI. CDR3 length equals 15 residues. V trimming: 1 base; J trimming: 0 bases; junction bases outside the gene matches: 1. CDR3: CASSPQGQGSYEQYF. CDR3 bases: TGTGCCAGCTCACCACAGGGACAGGGCTCCTACGAGCAGTACTTC.

This chain uses TRBV9 with TRBJ2-7, with 7 bases that match TRBD1. Germline CDR1 and CDR2: SGDLS and YYNGEE. This CDR3 comprises 14 residues. V trimming: 3 bases; J trimming: 3 bases; junction bases outside the gene matches: 6. The DNA of the CDR3 is TGTGCCAGCAGCGACAGGGGAAGCGGCTACGAGCAGTACTTC. This encodes CASSDRGSGYEQYF.

V usage is TRBV27 and J usage is TRBJ1-2; D not certain. Germline CDR1 is MNHEY and CDR2 is SMNVEV (reference sequence). The length of the CDR3 is 15 residues. Trimming cost V 1 base and J 3 bases, with 12 bases left between them. As DNA, the CDR3 is TGTGCCAGCAGTTTATTCCCCTCCGCGTACTATGGCTACACCTTC. This translates into CASSLFPSAYYGYTF.

This sequence joins TRBV7-9 and TRBJ2-3, with 7 bases fitting TRBD2. Losses at the gene ends were 4 bases for V and 1 base for J; bases not matched to a gene: 2. The CDR3 has 14 residues. Germline-derived CDR1 and CDR2 are SEHNR and FQNEAQ (reference sequence). In DNA, the CDR3 is TGTGCCAGCAGCTCGGGGGGAGGCACAGATACGCAGTATTTT. Protein product: CASSSGGGTDTQYF. Full variable domain (remainder filled in from reference TRBV7-9 and TRBJ2-3): DTGVSQNPRHKITKRGQNVTFRCDPISEHNRLYWYRQTLGQGPEFLTYFQNEAQLEKSRLLSDRFSAERPKGSFSTLEIQRTEQGDSAMYLCASSSGGGTDTQYFGPGTRLTVL.

The chain is built from TRBV6-6 and TRBJ2-3, with D maybe TRBD2 (7 bases). The CDR3 is made up of 15 amino acids. Germline V lookup: CDR1 MNHNY, CDR2 SVGAGI (reference sequence). Deletions cut 6 bases from V and 3 bases from J, with 16 bases between. DNA of the CDR3: TGTGCCAGCAGGCCGGGGGGCTTAGTGACAGATACGCAGTATTTT. It codes for CASRPGGLVTDTQYF.

This chain joins TRBV27 and TRBJ1-2; possible D gene TRBD1, 6 bases. The CDR3 is 13 residues long. Looked up from germline, CDR1 is MNHEY and CDR2 is SMNVEV (reference sequence). V was pared by 3 bases and J by 6 bases, with 11 bases between. The CDR3 DNA sequence: TGTGCCAGCAGTTTTCGAGGGGGGGATGGCTACACCTTC. This encodes CASSFRGGDGYTF.

The gene calls are TRBV28 and TRBJ2-3, with D possibly TRBD2 on 6 matching bases. Trimming cost V 3 bases and J 5 bases, with 12 bases left between them. The CDR3 covers 14 residues. Germline-derived CDR1 and CDR2 are MDHEN and SYDVKM. The CDR3 loop is CASSFWRAGDTQYF. Written as DNA, the CDR3 is TGTGCCAGCAGTTTTTGGAGGGCGGGAGATACGCAGTATTTT.

V and J are TRBV6-5 and TRBJ2-5; 14 nucleotides match TRBD2. The germline CDR1 and CDR2 sequences are MNHEY and SVGAGI. The CDR3 spans 16 residues. J was trimmed by 5 bases and V by 2 bases; bases with no gene match: 4. CDR3 residues: CASSYGLAGGGETQYF. The CDR3 bases are TGTGCCAGCAGTTACGGACTAGCGGGGGGAGGTGAGACCCAGTACTTC.

This clone was observed a handful of times. The gene calls are TRBV5-1 and TRBJ1-1, with D uncertain. Trimming cost V 4 bases and J 12 bases, with 19 bases left between them. CDR1 is SGHRS, CDR2 YFSETQ, per germline. The CDR3 runs 13 residues. The CDR3 here is CASSLNGPAITFF. CDR3 sequence (DNA): TGCGCCAGCAGCCTCAATGGGCCTGCTATAACTTTCTTT.

The chain couples TRBV6-6 to TRBJ2-3; no clear D gene. V shed 5 bases and J shed 0 bases, with 15 bases lying between them. This CDR3 comprises 16 residues. Germline values: CDR1 MNHNY, CDR2 SVGAGI (reference sequence). In nucleotides, the CDR3 is TGTGCCAGCAGTCCCCTTAGCATCTTCAGCACAGATACGCAGTATTTT. This encodes CASSPLSIFSTDTQYF.

This chain joins TRBV7-9 and TRBJ2-7, with 7 bases fitting TRBD1. The V gene's germline CDR1 is SEHNR and CDR2 FQNEAQ (reference sequence). V was pared by 2 bases and J by 5 bases, with 6 bases of the junction left unmatched. The CDR3 runs 14 residues. Here the CDR3 DNA reads TGTGCCAGCAGCTTAAGCTCACAGGGGAACGAGCAGTACTTC. It specifies CASSLSSQGNEQYF.

The chain couples TRBV5-4 to TRBJ2-1, with 7 bases lining up with TRBD2. In germline, CDR1 is SGHNT, CDR2 YYREEE (reference sequence). The junction had 8 bases not matched to a gene; V was cut back by 4 bases and J by 7 bases. The CDR3 is 14 amino acids. This CDR3 reads CASSPGVGGNEQFF. CDR3 bases: TGTGCCAGCAGCCCCGGGGTGGGGGGGAATGAGCAGTTCTTC.

This clone came up a few times. The chain joins TRBV10-3 to TRBJ1-1, with TRBD1 matching 7 bases. Germline V gene sequence: CDR1 ENHRY, CDR2 SYGVKD. This CDR3 comprises 13 residues. The junction had 4 bases not matched to a gene; V was cut back by 6 bases and J by 3 bases. The CDR3 loop reads CAISPTGYTEAFF. The CDR3 DNA reads as TGTGCCATCAGCCCGACAGGGTACACTGAAGCTTTCTTT.

V and J are TRBV10-3 and TRBJ2-1, with 9 bases aligning to TRBD2. The V gene's germline CDR1 is ENHRY and CDR2 SYGVKD. This CDR3 has 17 residues. Trimming cost V 0 bases and J 5 bases; bases outside gene matches: 8. CDR3 amino acids: CAISESPPAGGHNEQFF. The CDR3 DNA reads TGTGCCATCAGTGAGTCCCCCCCAGCGGGGGGCCACAATGAGCAGTTCTTC.